The present TCR beta chain was sequenced within a study of long-term antiretroviral therapy in people with HIV. General study findings and limits: Missing from the dataset were any data on ART adherence, viral resistance or therapy changes.

There are a few counts of this clone. Its antigen is not known. Germline V gives CDR1 MNHNS, CDR2 SASEGT. CDR3 size: 14 residues. V shed 4 bases and J 7 bases; nucleotides not matched to a gene: 7. Samples were assayed with immunoSEQ v3.0 at survey level. Assay: immunoSEQ multiplex PCR; the TCRdb copy retains only in-frame clones and omits some. Of 29,000 or so clones in the sample, about 94% are singletons; the top ten hold roughly 2.5%. At minimum, one pre-ART and two post-ART PBMC samples were obtained from each donor. Sequenced here: unsorted PBMCs, sampled approximately 7.4 years after starting antiretroviral therapy. The chain joins TRBV6-1 to TRBJ2-3, with 8 bases that match TRBD2. The receptor was isolated from a man aged 50 to 60 with HIV. CDR3 loop: CASSASGGSNTQYF. The DNA for the CDR3 is TGTGCCAGCAGTGCGAGCGGGGGAAGTAATACGCAGTATTTT.